The sequence of this T cell receptor beta chain was determined in a study of neurological immune-mediated disorders. This clonotype was recorded at least ten times. Its matching antigen is unknown. cDNA synthesis was performed by 5'RACE with 10-nucleotide random UMIs. TCRdb reprocessed the 5' RACE reads with MiXCR, giving one entry per CDR3 protein. The data show about 10,000 distinct CDR3 sequences, roughly 20% seen once. Trimming removed 0 bases from V and 5 bases from J, with 22 bases in between. The CDR3 consists of 18 residues. Germline loops: CDR1 LNHNV, CDR2 YYDKDF (reference sequence). Findings of the study overall: The repertoires of 18 of 34 multiple sclerosis patients were placed by phylogenetic grouping in a single related-CDR3 cluster, which may be a signature.

Sorted libraries were made with some 1 million CD4+ or CD8+ T cells. The chain uses TRBV15 and TRBJ1-1, with D possibly matching TRBD1 (6 bases). This receptor was identified in a woman in her thirties or forties with multiple sclerosis. Sequencing input: CD8+ T cells from blood. CDR3 DNA sequence: TGTGCCACCAGCAGAGACCCTCAAGGGGGGCCCTGGGAAACTGAAGCTTTCTTT. Translating gives CATSRDPQGGPWETEAFF.